Listed here is a single T cell receptor beta chain. Its specificity is unknown. These data originate in a study of Tregs in tolerant kidney transplant recipients. About the study: Mixed chimerism was transient after nonmyeloablative marrow transplants from related graft donors.

Unstimulated regulatory T cells (CD4+CD25+CD127-), CD4+CD25- non-regulatory cells, CD4 and CD8 cells were FACS-sorted from thawed PBMCs. Broader study findings: In tolerant patients, donor-specific Tregs outgrew total Tregs, suggesting antigen-driven expansion. Nucleotide sequences could not be compared across some patients' samples due to primer changes.

This table comes from immunoSEQ multiplex PCR, and its TCRdb copy is limited to in-frame clones, with some not included. There are approximately 99,000 clones in the sample; 90% occur only once, and about 0.35% lies in the top ten. The TCR originated in a human donor who received a combined kidney and bone marrow transplant. This specimen was CD4+ T cells from blood, taken before the transplant.

CDR3: CASSSPRGEGYTF. The CDR3, as DNA: TGTGCCAGCAGCTCCCCTCGAGGTGAGGGCTACACCTTC. The chain has TRBV7-2 and TRBJ1-2, with D unclear. V was trimmed by 4 bases and J by 8 bases, leaving 14 bases between them. This CDR3 has 13 amino acids. Germline CDR1 reads SGHTA; CDR2 reads FQGNSA. Combining the CDR3 with reference TRBV7-2 and TRBJ1-2 gives the whole variable domain GAGVSQSPSNKVTEKGKDVELRCDPISGHTALYWYRQSLGQGLEFLIYFQGNSAPDKSGLPSDRFSAERTGGSVSTLTIQRTQQEDSAVYLCASSSPRGEGYTFGSGTRLTVV.